Only one count was recorded for the clone carrying this T cell receptor beta chain. Its antigen is currently unknown. This sample was taken from a study of chemoradiotherapy in HPV16-positive cancers. This table comes from immunoSEQ multiplex PCR, and its TCRdb copy is limited to in-frame clones, with some not included. Among 55,000 to 85,000 clones listed, about nine tenths were seen once. Study-level results: Better recurrence-free survival went with HPV-responsive T-cell expansion in HPV16-positive patients.

Per germline, CDR1 LNHNV and CDR2 YYDKDF (reference sequence). The CDR3 contains 14 residues. The sample here was blood, taken from a patient who underwent chemoradiotherapy. The chain links TRBV15 to TRBJ2-5, with D tentatively TRBD2 (5 bases). The J call is uncertain, as TRBJ2-7 better fits the DNA end. The source is a human donor with HPV-associated anogenital cancer. The CDR3 DNA is TGTGCCACCAGCAGAGAACGGGGTGCCTACGAGCAGTACTTC. Amino acid sequence: CATSRERGAYEQYF.